The T cell receptor (beta chain) described here comes from a study of blood T cell repertoires in COVID-19. Those enrolled in Seattle joined during active infection and were followed longitudinally afterward. In its sample, this clone was seen once. Authors' analysis steps: Cell counts per sample came from amplifying reference gene primers. Some clones are missing from TCRdb's copy, which holds only in-frame ones; the method was immunoSEQ multiplex PCR. The V and J calls and the clone size are those of that table, but D and trimming were determined from the DNA. The data hold 300,000 to 400,000 clones, with 87% observed a single time. V shed 0 bases and J shed 1 base, with 6 bases lying between them. CDR1 LNHNV and CDR2 YYDKDF come from the germline V gene (reference sequence). There are 14 residues in the CDR3.

The genes are TRBV15 and TRBJ2-5; possible D gene TRBD2, 5 bases. Sequencing was performed on peripheral blood. This clonotype was obtained from a woman aged 50 to 60 with COVID-19, enrolled during active disease. CDR3 DNA sequence: TGTGCCACCAGCAGAGAGAGGGCCCAAGAGACCCAGTACTTC. This sequence encodes CATSRERAQETQYF.